This T cell receptor (beta chain) comes out of a study of blood T cell repertoires in COVID-19. Sequenced by immunoSEQ multiplex PCR; TCRdb stores in-frame clones only, minus some. This sample has 300,000 to 350,000 clones, with about four fifths found just once. Sequences were obtained from peripheral blood. The source is a young man with active or convalescent COVID-19.

CDR3 nucleotides: TGTGCCAGCAGCTTAGGGAGGCCGCTCTATGGCTACACCTTC. Amino acid sequence: CASSLGRPLYGYTF. The chain joins TRBV11-3 to TRBJ1-2; D is ambiguous. The CDR3 loop spans 14 amino acids. The V and J ends lost 1 base and 4 bases respectively, with 10 bases between them. The germline V gene has CDR1 SGHNT and CDR2 YENEEA.